This passage covers 3 T cell receptor beta chains from one sample sequenced in a study of blood T cells in healthy people across ages. Sample-barcoded 5' priming and a J-beta primer mix drove a second PCR of about 6 to 12 cycles. Each CDR3 protein gets one entry after TCRdb re-called the 5' RACE reads with MiXCR. The table records more than 650,000 distinct CDR3 sequences, about 20% of them present only once. The sample consisted of blood. These receptors came from a man between 65 and 79 years old in good health.

Only a few counts were recorded for this clonotype. The chain has TRBV3-1 and TRBJ2-1, with 9 positions matching TRBD2. This CDR3 has 16 residues. Germline V CDR1 and CDR2: LGHDT, YNNKEL (reference sequence). Germline trimming cut 2 bases from V and 8 bases from J; bases unmatched to any gene: 10. Written as DNA, the CDR3 is TGTGCCAGCAGCCAATTAGGCGGGGGGGCCGTATATGAGCAGTTCTTC. Translation: CASSQLGGGAVYEQFF.

The sample holds one count of this clonotype. The genes are TRBV7-9 and TRBJ2-1; possible D gene TRBD2, 6 bases. The V gene's germline CDR1 is SEHNR and CDR2 FQNEAQ (reference sequence). CDR3 size: 19 residues. V shed 1 base and J shed 0 bases, with 19 bases lying between them. The CDR3 reads CASSLVAGRMMSSYNEQFF. The CDR3 DNA sequence: TGTGCCAGCAGCTTAGTAGCCGGGAGAATGATGAGCTCCTACAATGAGCAGTTCTTC.

The chain is built from TRBV20-1 and TRBJ2-1; no definite D call. The CDR3 sequence is 14 residues long. The V gene lost 1 base and the J gene lost 3 bases, with 10 bases spanning the gap. The germline V gene encodes CDR1 DFQATT and CDR2 SNEGSKA (reference sequence). The CDR3 spells CSARAPGRYNEQFF. The CDR3 DNA follows: TGCAGTGCTAGAGCTCCGGGTCGCTACAATGAGCAGTTCTTC.